The 7 T cell receptor beta chains below all came from one sample that was sequenced in a study of cytomegalovirus exposure and HLA in healthy donors. PCR amplification relied on 60 Vbeta primers (plus 13 Jbeta primers). The table came from immunoSEQ multiplex PCR; TCRdb's copy has only in-frame clones and leaves some out. The repertoire includes about 160,000 clones, around 69% of them detected once, and under 3.5% sits in the top ten. The material sequenced was PBMCs. The receptors stem from a woman aged 25 to 39 in good health and CMV-seronegative.

Only one count was recorded for this clone. The rearrangement links TRBV28 to TRBJ1-4; D uncertain. Trimming cost V 4 bases and J 7 bases, with 10 bases left between them. The germline CDR1 and CDR2 sequences are MDHEN and SYDVKM. CDR3 length: 13 residues. The CDR3 DNA is TGTGCCAGCAGTTATAATATTTTTGAAAAACTGTTTTTT. This gives the protein CASSYNIFEKLFF.

This chain uses TRBV28 with TRBJ1-6; D may be TRBD1 (5 bases). This CDR3 contains 14 residues. CDR1 MDHEN and CDR2 SYDVKM come from the germline V gene. V shed 4 bases and J shed 11 bases, with 15 bases lying between them. The CDR3 coding sequence is TGTGCCAGCAGTTCGAACCTCAGGGTTCCACCCCTCCACTTT. Translating it yields CASSSNLRVPPLHF.

The gene calls are TRBV18 and TRBJ2-7, with TRBD1 identical over 7 bases. Germline trimming cut 5 bases from V and 1 base from J; bases unmatched to any gene: 2. From germline, CDR1 is KGHSH and CDR2 LQKENI. The CDR3 length is 13 residues. In DNA, the CDR3 is TGTGCCAGCTCAAACAGGGGATCCTACGAGCAGTACTTC. It translates to CASSNRGSYEQYF.

This rearrangement joins TRBV27 to TRBJ2-3, with D perhaps matching TRBD2 (5 bases). V was trimmed by 0 bases and J by 2 bases, leaving 21 bases between them. The length of the CDR3 is 19 residues. The germline V gene has CDR1 MNHEY and CDR2 SMNVEV (reference sequence). The CDR3 DNA sequence: TGTGCCAGCAGTTTATCGTCTAGCCCCCTACTTCACCTCACAGATACGCAGTATTTT. This translates into CASSLSSSPLLHLTDTQYF.

The chain couples TRBV7-7 to TRBJ2-6, with 8 bases fitting TRBD1. The CDR3 contains 17 residues. Germline V CDR1 and CDR2: SSHAT, FNYEAQ (reference sequence). J was trimmed by 3 bases and V by 5 bases; bases with no gene match: 9. The CDR3 nucleotides read TGTGCCAGCAGCCCGGACAGGGCCATGGGTGGGGCCAACGTCCTGACTTTC. This gives the protein CASSPDRAMGGANVLTF.

CDR3 region: CASSPSTGANTEAFF. Written as DNA, the CDR3 is TGTGCCAGCAGCCCCTCGACAGGGGCGAACACTGAAGCTTTCTTT. The V call is TRBV5-5, the J call TRBJ1-1; 8 positions agree with TRBD1. The junction had 6 bases not matched to a gene; V was cut back by 4 bases and J by 1 base. Germline lookup yields CDR1 SGHKS and CDR2 YYEKEE (reference sequence). CDR3 size: 15 residues.

This clone has just a few counts. This chain links TRBV6-1 with TRBJ1-5; 8 bases match TRBD1. There are 15 residues in the CDR3. J lost 4 bases, V lost 7 bases, and 9 bases had no gene match. Germline V CDR1 and CDR2: MNHNS, SASEGT. CDR3 DNA: TGTGCCAGCATCGTCCAGGGGGCAGGGAATCAGCCCCAGCATTTT. Amino acids: CASIVQGAGNQPQHF.